Reported below is one TCR beta chain. Ten or more counts support this clonotype. Its binding antigen is unknown. Base qualities were left out, and no much larger clone turns up one base away. This sample was taken from a study of early T cells in non-severe SARS-CoV-2 infection (dated by TCRdb to the early 2020s). At the level of the whole study: Because TCR sequencing relied on bulk RNA taken from unsorted whole blood, pairing of alpha and beta chains was not possible.

The full study reports these points: Matching against VDJdb was skewed toward anti-spike CD8 responses, likely underestimated virus-specific expansions, and missed private and CD4 specificities.

Spanning cysteine to phenylalanine, the CDR3 consists of 14 amino acids. Of all the DNA, just the CDR3 is kept, 42 bases in frame from base 1. Between the V and J ends, shortened by 3 bases and 4 bases respectively, the junction contains 9 bases. Library method: 5' RACE. Sequencing was carried out with a NextSeq 500. Unique molecular identifiers were attached to individual cDNA molecules in the TCR library protocol so that sequencing error and PCR bias could be corrected. Both TCR alpha and beta chains were sequenced, and tight co-correlation was observed between alpha and beta sequence abundances in each sample. The original pipeline was this. V gene, J gene and CDR3 annotation of TCR sequences was performed with Decombinator V4. TCRs were defined as expanded if a significant change between any two time points was detected under a Poisson model with p below 0.0001. TCR abundances were normalised to the total number of TCRs sequenced per sample and expressed as counts per million. TRAV1-2 paired with TRAJ12, TRAJ20 or TRAJ33 defined MAIT TCRs, while TRAV10 paired with TRAJ18 defined iNKT TCRs. A search of VDJdb, accessed on 1 November 2021, was run for TCRs annotated to CMV, EBV and SARS-CoV-2, with TCRs annotated for multiple antigens excluded. Through fastp at Q25 and MiXCR, TCRdb rebuilt clones from the public reads, retaining in-frame beta chains. Identical CDR3 protein sequences are pooled into one entry, listed with their most common genes and DNA. TCRdb's processing, not the authors' own work, is the source of the V and J calls. The sample has about 22,000 distinct CDR3 sequences on record, approximately 5% of them singletons. 3.5% to 4.5% of the sample is held by the ten biggest clonotypes.

This was a case-control study nested in a cohort of healthcare workers in London, UK, who had nasopharyngeal swab PCR tests and blood samples taken every week. Between 23 and 31 March 2020, the week of the UK lockdown, healthcare workers were enrolled and then followed up weekly for as long as 16 weeks. The sample comprised whole blood. The rearrangement combines TRBV12-3 or TRBV12-4 with TRBJ1-4, and possibly TRBD1, on 5 matching bases. The TCR sequence derives from an adult who was a healthcare worker with PCR-confirmed SARS-CoV-2 infection or an uninfected control (not recorded which). The CDR3 in this case is CASSFRQRNEKLFF. The sequenced DNA is TGTGCCAGCAGTTTTCGACAGCGTAATGAAAAACTGTTTTTT.